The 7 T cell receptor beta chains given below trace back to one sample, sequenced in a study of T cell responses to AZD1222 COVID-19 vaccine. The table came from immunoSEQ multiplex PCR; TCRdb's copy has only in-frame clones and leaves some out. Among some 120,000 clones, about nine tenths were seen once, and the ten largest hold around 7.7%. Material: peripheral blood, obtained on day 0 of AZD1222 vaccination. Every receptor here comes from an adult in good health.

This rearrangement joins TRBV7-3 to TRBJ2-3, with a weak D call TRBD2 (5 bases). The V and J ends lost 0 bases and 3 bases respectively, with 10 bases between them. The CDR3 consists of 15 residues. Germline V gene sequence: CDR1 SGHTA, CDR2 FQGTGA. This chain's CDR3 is CASSLTLRETDTQYF. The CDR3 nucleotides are TGTGCCAGCAGCTTAACGTTGAGGGAAACAGATACGCAGTATTTT.

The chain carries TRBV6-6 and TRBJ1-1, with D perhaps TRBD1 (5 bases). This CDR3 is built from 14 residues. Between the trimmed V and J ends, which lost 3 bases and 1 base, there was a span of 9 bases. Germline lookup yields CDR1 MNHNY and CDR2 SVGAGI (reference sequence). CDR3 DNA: TGTGCCAGCAGTTATAACAGGAAGAACACTGAAGCTTTCTTT. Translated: CASSYNRKNTEAFF.

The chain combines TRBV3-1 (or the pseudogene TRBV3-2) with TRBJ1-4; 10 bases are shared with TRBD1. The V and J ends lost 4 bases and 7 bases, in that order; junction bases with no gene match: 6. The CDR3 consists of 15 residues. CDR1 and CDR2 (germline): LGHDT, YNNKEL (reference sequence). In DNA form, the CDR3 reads TGTGCCAGCAGCCCCCCGGGACAGGGGACTGAAAAACTGTTTTTT. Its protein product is CASSPPGQGTEKLFF.

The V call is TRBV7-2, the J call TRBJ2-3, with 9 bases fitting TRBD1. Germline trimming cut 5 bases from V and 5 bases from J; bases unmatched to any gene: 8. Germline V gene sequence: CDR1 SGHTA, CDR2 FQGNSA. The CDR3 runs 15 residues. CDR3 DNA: TGTGCCAGCAGCCCCGGGACAGGGTGGAGAGATACGCAGTATTTT. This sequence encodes CASSPGTGWRDTQYF.

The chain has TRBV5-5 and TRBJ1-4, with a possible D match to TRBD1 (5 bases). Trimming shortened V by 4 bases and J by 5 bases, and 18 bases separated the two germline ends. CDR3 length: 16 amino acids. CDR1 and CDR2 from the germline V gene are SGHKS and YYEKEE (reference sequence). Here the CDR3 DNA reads TGTGCCAGCAGCCCACAGGAGCAGAGTCTAAATGAAAAACTGTTTTTT. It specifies CASSPQEQSLNEKLFF.

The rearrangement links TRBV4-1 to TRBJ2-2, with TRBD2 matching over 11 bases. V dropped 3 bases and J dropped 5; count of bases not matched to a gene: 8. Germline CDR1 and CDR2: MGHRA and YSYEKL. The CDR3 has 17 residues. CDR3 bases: TGCGCCAGCAGCCAGCCGACTAGCGGGATGCCAACCGGGGAGCTGTTTTTT. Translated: CASSQPTSGMPTGELFF.

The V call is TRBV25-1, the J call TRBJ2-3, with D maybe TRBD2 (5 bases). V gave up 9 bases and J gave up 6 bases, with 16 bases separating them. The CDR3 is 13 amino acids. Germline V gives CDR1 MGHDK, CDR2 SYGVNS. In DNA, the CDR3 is TGTGCCAGTACGAGCGGAGCCCGTGATACGCAGTATTTT. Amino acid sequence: CASTSGARDTQYF.